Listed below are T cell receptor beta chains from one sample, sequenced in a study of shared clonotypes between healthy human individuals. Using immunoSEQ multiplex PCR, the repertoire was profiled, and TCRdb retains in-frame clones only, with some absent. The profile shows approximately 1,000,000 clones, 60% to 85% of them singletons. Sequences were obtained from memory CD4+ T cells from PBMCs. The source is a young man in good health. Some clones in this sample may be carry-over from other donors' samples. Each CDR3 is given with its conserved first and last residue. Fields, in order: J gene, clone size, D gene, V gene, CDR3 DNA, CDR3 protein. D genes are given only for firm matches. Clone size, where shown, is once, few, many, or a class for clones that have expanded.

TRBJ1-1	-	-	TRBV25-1	TGTGCCAGCAGTTGGGGGGACACCGGCCCGGATTTCTTT	CASSWGDTGPDFF
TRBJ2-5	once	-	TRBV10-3	TGTGCCATCGCTCCTATGGGTGGCGAGACCCAGTACTTC	CAIAPMGGETQYF
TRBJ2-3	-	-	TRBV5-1	TGCGCCAGCAGCTTGGACCCCACAGATACGCAGTATTTT	CASSLDPTDTQYF
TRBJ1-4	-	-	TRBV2	TGTGCCAGCATGGATGATGGTTACAATGAAAAACTGTTTTTT	CASMDDGYNEKLFF
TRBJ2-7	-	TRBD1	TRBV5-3	TGTGCCAGAAGCCCATGCTATAACAGGGGTGACGAGCAGTACTTC	CARSPCYNRGDEQYF
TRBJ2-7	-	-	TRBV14	TGTGCCAGCAGCCGAGGGCCTCCAATTGTCTACGAGCAGTACTTC	CASSRGPPIVYEQYF
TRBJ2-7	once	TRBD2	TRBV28	TGTGCCAGCAAACTGGGGCTAGCGGGAGATCACTACGAGCAGTACTTC	CASKLGLAGDHYEQYF
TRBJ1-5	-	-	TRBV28	TGTGCCAGCAGTTTGGGAGGGACTAATCAGCCCCAGCATTTT	CASSLGGTNQPQHF
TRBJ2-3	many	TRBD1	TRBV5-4	TGTGCCAGCAGCCGGACAGGGGTAGATACGCAGTATTTT	CASSRTGVDTQYF
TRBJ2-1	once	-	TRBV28	TGTGCCAGCAGGCCTGGGAGCTCCTACAATGAGCAGTTCTTC	CASRPGSSYNEQFF
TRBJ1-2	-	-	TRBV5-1	TGCGCCAGCAGCCAGAACCGCGGAGCGGGCTATGGCTACACCTTC	CASSQNRGAGYGYTF
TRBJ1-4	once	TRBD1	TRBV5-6	TGTGCCAGCAGCTTGGTAGGGACAGGGGATGAAAAACTGTTTTTT	CASSLVGTGDEKLFF
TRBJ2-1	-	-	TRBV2	TGTGCCAGCAGTCGCACCCTATTGACCTACAATGAGCAGTTCTTC	CASSRTLLTYNEQFF
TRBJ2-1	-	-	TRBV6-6	TGTGCCAGCAACCGGGAATTCTACAATGAGCAGTTCTTC	CASNREFYNEQFF
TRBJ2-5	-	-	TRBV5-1	TGCGCCAGCAGCTTGGGCCTGGGGGGATACCAAGAGACCCAGTACTTC	CASSLGLGGYQETQYF
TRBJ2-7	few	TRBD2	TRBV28	TGTGCCAGCAGTCCGACAGCGGGAGGGGCCTACGAGCAGTACTTC	CASSPTAGGAYEQYF
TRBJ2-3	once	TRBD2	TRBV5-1	TGCGCCAGCAGCTTCTCGGGAGGGCCCCCAGATACGCAGTATTTT	CASSFSGGPPDTQYF
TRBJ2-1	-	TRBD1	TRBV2	TGTGCCAGCAGTCGGACAGGAGCCTCCTACAATGAGCAGTTCTTC	CASSRTGASYNEQFF
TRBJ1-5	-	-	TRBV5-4	TGTGCCAGCAGCGAACAGGGTAGCAATCAGCCCCAGCATTTT	CASSEQGSNQPQHF
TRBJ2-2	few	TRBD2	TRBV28	TGTGCCAGCAGCGTCCTTCTAGCGGGGTACACCGGGGAGCTGTTTTTT	CASSVLLAGYTGELFF
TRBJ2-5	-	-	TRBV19	TGTGCCAGTAGTAGGCAGGGAAAAGAGACCCAGTACTTC	CASSRQGKETQYF
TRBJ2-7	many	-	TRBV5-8	TGTGCCAGCAACCCACAGGCTCCCAACGAGCAGTACTTC	CASNPQAPNEQYF
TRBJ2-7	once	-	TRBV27	TGTGCCAGCAGTTTATTCGGGGCACCCCACGAGCAGTACTTC	CASSLFGAPHEQYF
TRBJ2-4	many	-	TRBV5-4	TGTGCCAGCAGCTATTGGCAGGGGAACATTCAGTACTTC	CASSYWQGNIQYF
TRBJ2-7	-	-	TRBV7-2	TGTGCCAGCAGCACGGGACCTCCCAGGGAGCAGTACTTC	CASSTGPPREQYF
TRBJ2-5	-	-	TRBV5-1	TGCGCCAGCAGCTTGGCTCGGACGAGGGAGTCGGAGACCCAGTACTTC	CASSLARTRESETQYF
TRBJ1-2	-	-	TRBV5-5	TGTGCCAGCAGCCAATTTACACGGGACGTGGACTACACCTTC	CASSQFTRDVDYTF
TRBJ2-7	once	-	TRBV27	TGTGCCAGCAGTTTAGCGGGACGGGCCTACGAGCAGTACTTC	CASSLAGRAYEQYF
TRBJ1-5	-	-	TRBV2	TGTGCCCGCAGCTTCGGGGGACGCCCTGATCAGCCCCAGCATTTT	CARSFGGRPDQPQHF
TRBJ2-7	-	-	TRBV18	TGTGCCAGCTCCCCAAGGGCCGGGCGCGGAGACGAGCAGTACTTC	CASSPRAGRGDEQYF
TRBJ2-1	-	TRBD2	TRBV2	TGTGCCAGCAGCCTTATGGGCGGGAGCCTCTACAATGAGCAGTTCTTC	CASSLMGGSLYNEQFF
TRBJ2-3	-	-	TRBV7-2	TGTGCCAGCAGCCCACAAACAGATACGCAGTATTTT	CASSPQTDTQYF
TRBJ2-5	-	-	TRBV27	TGTGCCAGCAGTTTATTTGCAGCCCCCCAAGAGACCCAGTACTTC	CASSLFAAPQETQYF
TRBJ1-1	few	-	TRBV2	TGTGCCAGCAGGATAGGGTTAATTCAAACTGAAGCTTTCTTT	CASRIGLIQTEAFF
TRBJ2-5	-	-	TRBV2	TGTGCCAGCAGCGGCCAGGGGAAAGAGACCCAGTACTTC	CASSGQGKETQYF
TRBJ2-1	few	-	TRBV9	TGTGCCAGCAGCGTAGGAACGGGCGCCTACAATGAGCAGTTCTTC	CASSVGTGAYNEQFF
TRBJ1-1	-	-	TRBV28	TGTGCCAGCAGTACCCTTTACACTGAAGCTTTCTTT	CASSTLYTEAFF
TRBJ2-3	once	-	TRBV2	TGTGCCAGCAGTGGGAGGGGGCGAGGGAGGGGTACGCAGTATTTT	CASSGRGRGRGTQYF
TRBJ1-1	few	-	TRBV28	TGTGCCAGCAGAACTTGGGGGTCCACGGGCTCTGAAGCTTTCTTT	CASRTWGSTGSEAFF
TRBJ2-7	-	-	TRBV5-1	TGCGCCAGCAGCTTGGTGGGGTTCTCCTACGAGCAGTACTTC	CASSLVGFSYEQYF
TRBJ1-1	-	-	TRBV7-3	TGTGCCAGCAGCTTAACGGGGGCGAACACTGAAGCTTTCTTT	CASSLTGANTEAFF
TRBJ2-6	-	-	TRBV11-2	TGTGCCAGCAGCTTAACCCCCTCTGGGGCCAACGTCCTGACTTTC	CASSLTPSGANVLTF
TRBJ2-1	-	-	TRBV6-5	TGTGCCACGGGGGCCTACAATGAGCAGTTCTTC	CATGAYNEQFF